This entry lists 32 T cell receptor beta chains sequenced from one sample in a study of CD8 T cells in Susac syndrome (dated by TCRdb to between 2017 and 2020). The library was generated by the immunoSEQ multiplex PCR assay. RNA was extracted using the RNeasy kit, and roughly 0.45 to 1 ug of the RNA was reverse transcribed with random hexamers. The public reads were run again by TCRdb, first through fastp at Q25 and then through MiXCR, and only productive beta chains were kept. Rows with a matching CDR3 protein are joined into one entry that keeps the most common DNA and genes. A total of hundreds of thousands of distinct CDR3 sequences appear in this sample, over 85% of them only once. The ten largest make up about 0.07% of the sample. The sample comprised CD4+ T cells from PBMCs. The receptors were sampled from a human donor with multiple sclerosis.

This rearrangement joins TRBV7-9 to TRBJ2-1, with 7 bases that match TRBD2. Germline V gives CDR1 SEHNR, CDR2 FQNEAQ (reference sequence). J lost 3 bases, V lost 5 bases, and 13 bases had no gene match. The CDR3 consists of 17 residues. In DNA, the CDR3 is TGTGCCAGCAGCCAGCCGCTGGCTAGCGGATACTACAATGAGCAGTTCTTC. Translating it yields CASSQPLASGYYNEQFF.

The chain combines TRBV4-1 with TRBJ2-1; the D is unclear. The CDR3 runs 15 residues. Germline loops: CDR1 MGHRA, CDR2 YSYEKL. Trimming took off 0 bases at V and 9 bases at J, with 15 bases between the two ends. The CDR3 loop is CASSQENYFRIEQFF. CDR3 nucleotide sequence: TGCGCCAGCAGCCAAGAAAACTATTTTCGCATTGAGCAGTTCTTC.

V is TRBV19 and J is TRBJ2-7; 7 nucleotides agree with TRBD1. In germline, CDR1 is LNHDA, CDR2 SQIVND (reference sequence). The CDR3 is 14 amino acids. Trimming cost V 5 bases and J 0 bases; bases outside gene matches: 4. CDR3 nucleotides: TGTGCCAGTAGTCCGACAGGGTACTCCTACGAGCAGTACTTC. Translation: CASSPTGYSYEQYF.

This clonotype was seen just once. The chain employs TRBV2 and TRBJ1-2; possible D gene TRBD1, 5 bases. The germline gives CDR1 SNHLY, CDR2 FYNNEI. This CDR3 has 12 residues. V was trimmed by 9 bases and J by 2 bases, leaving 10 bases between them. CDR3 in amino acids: CASWDGNYGYTF. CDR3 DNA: TGTGCCAGTTGGGACGGGAACTATGGCTACACCTTC.

The CDR3 region is CSARNPLGEAFF. The CDR3 DNA sequence: TGCAGTGCTAGGAACCCCCTTGGTGAAGCTTTCTTT. The chain employs TRBV20-1 and TRBJ1-1; no firm D call. V dropped 3 bases and J dropped 7 bases, with 12 bases sitting between them. Per the germline V gene, CDR1 is DFQATT and CDR2 is SNEGSKA (reference sequence). The CDR3 spans 12 residues.

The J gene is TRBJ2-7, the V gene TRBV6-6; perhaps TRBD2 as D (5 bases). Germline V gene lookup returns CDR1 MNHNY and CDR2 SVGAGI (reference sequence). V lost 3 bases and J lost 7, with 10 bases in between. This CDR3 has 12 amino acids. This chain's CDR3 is CASSYRGQEQYV. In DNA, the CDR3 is TGTGCCAGCAGTTATAGAGGGCAGGAGCAGTACGTC.

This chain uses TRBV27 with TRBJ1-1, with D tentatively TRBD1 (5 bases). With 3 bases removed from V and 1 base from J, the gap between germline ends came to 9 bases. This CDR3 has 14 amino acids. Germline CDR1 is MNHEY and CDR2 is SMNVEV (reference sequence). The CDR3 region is CASSFNRRNTEAFF. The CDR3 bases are TGTGCCAGCAGTTTCAACAGGAGGAACACTGAAGCTTTCTTT.

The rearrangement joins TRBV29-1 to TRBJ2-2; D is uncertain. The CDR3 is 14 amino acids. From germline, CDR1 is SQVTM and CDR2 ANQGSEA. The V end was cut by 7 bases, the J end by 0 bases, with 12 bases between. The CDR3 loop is CSASISANTGELFF. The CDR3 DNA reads TGCAGCGCCTCGATATCCGCGAACACCGGGGAGCTGTTTTTT.

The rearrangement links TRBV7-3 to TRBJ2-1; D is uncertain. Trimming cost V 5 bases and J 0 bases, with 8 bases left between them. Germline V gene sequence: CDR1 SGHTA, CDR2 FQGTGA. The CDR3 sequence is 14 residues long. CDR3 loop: CASSTMSSYNEQFF. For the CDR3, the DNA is TGTGCCAGCAGCACGATGAGCTCCTACAATGAGCAGTTCTTC.

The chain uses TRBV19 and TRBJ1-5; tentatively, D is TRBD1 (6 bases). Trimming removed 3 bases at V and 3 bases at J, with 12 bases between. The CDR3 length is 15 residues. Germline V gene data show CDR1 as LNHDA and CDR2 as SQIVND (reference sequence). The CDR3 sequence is CASSMWQGNNQPQHF. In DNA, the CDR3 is TGTGCCAGTAGTATGTGGCAGGGGAACAATCAGCCCCAGCATTTT.

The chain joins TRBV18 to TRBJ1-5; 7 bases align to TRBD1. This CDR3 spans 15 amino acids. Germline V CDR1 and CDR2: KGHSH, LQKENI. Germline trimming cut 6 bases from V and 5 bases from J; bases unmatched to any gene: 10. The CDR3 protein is CASSPLRGPDQPQHF. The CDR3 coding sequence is TGTGCCAGCTCCCCGCTGAGGGGGCCGGATCAGCCCCAGCATTTT.

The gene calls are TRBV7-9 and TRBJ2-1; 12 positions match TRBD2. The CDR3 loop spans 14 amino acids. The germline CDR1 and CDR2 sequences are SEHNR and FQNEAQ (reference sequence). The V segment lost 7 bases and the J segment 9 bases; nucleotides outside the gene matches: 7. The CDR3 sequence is CASTLAGGRSEQFF. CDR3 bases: TGTGCCAGCACTCTAGCGGGGGGGCGAAGTGAGCAGTTCTTC.

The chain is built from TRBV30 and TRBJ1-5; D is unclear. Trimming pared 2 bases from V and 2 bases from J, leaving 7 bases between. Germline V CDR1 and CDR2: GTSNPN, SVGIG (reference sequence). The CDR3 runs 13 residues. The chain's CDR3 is CAWSKGGNQPQHF. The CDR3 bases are TGTGCCTGGAGTAAAGGAGGCAATCAGCCCCAGCATTTT.

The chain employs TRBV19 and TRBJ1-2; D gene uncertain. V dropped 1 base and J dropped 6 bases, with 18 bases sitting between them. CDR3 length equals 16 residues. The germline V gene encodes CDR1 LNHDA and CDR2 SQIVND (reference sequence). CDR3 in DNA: TGTGCCAGTAGTATAGCAGGAGGATCCCTCAGTCATGGCTACACCTTC. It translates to CASSIAGGSLSHGYTF.

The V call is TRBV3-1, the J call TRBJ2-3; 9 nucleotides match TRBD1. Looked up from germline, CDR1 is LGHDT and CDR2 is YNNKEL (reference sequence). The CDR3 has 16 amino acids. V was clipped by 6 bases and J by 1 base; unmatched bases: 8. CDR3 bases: TGTGCCAGCAGTCTAATCGGGGACAGGGGCACAGATACGCAGTATTTT. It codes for CASSLIGDRGTDTQYF.

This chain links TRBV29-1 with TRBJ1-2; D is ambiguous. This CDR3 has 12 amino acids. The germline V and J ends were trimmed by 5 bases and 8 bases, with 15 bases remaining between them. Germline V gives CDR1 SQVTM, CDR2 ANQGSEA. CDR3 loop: CSVLPLSQGYTF. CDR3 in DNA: TGCAGCGTTCTACCCTTATCACAGGGCTACACCTTC.

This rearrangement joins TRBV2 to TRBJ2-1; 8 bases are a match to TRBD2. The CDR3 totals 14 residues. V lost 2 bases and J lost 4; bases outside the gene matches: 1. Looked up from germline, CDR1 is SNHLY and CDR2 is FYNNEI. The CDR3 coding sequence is TGTGCCAGCAGTGAAAGCGGGAGTTACAATGAGCAGTTCTTC. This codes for CASSESGSYNEQFF.

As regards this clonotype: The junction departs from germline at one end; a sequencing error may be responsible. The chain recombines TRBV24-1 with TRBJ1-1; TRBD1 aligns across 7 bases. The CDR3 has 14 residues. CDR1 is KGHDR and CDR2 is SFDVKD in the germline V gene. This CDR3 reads CTTSDGTANTEAFF. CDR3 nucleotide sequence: TGTACCACCAGTGACGGGACAGCGAACACTGAAGCTTTCTTT.

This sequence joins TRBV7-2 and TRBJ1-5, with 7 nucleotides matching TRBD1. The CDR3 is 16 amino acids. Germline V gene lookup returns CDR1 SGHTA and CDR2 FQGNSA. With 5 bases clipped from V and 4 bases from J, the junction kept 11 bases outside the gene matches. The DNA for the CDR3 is TGTGCCAGCAGCCAGGTCGGGGGACAGTCGAATCAGCCCCAGCATTTT. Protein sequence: CASSQVGGQSNQPQHF.

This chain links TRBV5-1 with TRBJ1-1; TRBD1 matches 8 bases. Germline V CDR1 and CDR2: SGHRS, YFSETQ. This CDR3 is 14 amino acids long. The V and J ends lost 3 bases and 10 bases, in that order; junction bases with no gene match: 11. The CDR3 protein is CASSSTGQGGSAFF. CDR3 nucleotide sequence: TGCGCCAGCAGCTCAACTGGACAGGGAGGTTCAGCTTTCTTT.

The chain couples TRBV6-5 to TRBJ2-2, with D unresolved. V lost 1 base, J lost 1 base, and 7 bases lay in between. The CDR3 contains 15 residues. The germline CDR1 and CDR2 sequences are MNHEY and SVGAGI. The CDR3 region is CASSYFSQNTGELFF. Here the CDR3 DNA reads TGTGCCAGCAGTTACTTTTCACAGAACACCGGGGAGCTGTTTTTT.

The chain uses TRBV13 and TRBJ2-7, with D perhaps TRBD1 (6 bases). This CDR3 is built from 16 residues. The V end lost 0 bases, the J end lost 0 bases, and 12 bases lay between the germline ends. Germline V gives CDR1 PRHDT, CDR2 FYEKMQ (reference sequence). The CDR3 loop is CASSLGFYRDSYEQYF. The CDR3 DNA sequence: TGTGCCAGCAGCTTAGGTTTTTACAGGGACTCCTACGAGCAGTACTTC.

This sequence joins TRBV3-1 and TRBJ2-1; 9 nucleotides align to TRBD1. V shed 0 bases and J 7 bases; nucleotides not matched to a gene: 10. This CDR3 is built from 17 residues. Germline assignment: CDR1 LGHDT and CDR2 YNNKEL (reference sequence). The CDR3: CASSQEVHRGLRNEQFF. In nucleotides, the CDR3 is TGTGCCAGCAGCCAAGAGGTCCACAGGGGGCTAAGGAATGAGCAGTTCTTC.

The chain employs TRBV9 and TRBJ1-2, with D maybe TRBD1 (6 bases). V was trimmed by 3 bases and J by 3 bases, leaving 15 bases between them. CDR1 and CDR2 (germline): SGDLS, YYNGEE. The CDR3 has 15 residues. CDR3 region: CASSARTGTDYGYTF. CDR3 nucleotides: TGTGCCAGCAGCGCAAGAACAGGGACGGACTATGGCTACACCTTC.

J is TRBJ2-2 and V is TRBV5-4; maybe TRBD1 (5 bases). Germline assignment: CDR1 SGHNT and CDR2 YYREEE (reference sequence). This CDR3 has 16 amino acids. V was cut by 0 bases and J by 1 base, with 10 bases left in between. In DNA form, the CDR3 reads TGTGCCAGCAGCTTGGGACAGCTAAGGAACACCGGGGAGCTGTTTTTT. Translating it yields CASSLGQLRNTGELFF.

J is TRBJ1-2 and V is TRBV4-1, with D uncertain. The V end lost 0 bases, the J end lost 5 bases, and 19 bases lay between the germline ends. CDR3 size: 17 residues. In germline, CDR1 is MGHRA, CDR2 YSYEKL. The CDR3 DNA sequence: TGCGCCAGCAGCCAAGATCTTAGGGCCGAGGGAACTTATGGCTACACCTTC. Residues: CASSQDLRAEGTYGYTF.

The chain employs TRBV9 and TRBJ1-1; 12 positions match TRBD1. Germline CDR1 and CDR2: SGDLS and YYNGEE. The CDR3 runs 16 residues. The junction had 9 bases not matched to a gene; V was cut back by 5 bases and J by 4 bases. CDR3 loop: CASRRGTGGPVTEAFF. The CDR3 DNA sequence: TGTGCCAGCAGGAGGGGGACAGGGGGCCCCGTCACTGAAGCTTTCTTT.

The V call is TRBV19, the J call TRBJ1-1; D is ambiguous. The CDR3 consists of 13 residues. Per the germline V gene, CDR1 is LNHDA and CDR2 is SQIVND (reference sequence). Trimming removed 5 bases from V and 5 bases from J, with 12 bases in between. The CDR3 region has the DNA TGTGCCAGTAGTGCCGCCACGGGTACTGAAGCTTTCTTT. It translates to CASSAATGTEAFF.

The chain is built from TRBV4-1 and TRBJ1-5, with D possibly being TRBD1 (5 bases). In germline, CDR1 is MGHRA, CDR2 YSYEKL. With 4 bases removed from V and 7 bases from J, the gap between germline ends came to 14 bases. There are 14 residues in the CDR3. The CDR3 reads CASSPRDQGQPQHF. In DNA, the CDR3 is TGCGCCAGCAGCCCCCGGGACCAGGGCCAGCCCCAGCATTTT.

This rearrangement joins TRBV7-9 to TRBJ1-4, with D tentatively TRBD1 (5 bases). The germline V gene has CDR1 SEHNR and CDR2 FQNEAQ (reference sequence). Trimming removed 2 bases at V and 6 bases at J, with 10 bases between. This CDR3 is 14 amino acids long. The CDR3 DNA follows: TGTGCCAGCAGCTTAACCCAGGGAGATGAAAAACTGTTTTTT. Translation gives CASSLTQGDEKLFF.

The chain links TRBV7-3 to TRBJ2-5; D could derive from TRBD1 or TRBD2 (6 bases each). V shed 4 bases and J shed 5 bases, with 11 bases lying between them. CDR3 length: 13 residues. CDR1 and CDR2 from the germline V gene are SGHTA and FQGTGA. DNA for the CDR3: TGTGCCAGCAGCTCGGGGGCAGGGGAGACCCAGTACTTC. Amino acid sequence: CASSSGAGETQYF.

CDR3 in DNA: TGTGCTAGTGGTTCCGATTCGAGGACGCAGTATTTT. It specifies CASGSDSRTQYF. This chain links TRBV12-5 with TRBJ2-3; the D is unclear. CDR3 length equals 12 residues. Germline values: CDR1 LGHNT, CDR2 FRNRAP. V was pared by 4 bases and J by 9 bases, with 11 bases between.